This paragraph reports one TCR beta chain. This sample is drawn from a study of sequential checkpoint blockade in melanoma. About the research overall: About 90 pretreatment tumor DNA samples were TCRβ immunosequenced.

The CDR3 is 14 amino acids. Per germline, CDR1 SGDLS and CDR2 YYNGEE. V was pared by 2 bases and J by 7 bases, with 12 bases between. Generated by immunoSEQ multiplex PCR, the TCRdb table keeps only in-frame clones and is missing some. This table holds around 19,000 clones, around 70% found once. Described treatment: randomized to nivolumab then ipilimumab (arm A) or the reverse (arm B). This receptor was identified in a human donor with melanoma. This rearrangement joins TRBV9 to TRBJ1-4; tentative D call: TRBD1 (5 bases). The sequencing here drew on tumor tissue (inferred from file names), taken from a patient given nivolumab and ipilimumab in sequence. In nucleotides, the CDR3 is TGTGCCAGCAGCGTCGCGTGGAGGGGTGAAAAACTGTTTTTT. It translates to CASSVAWRGEKLFF.